The clone carrying this TCR beta chain was observed a few times. Its antigen is undetermined. Germline loops: CDR1 MGHRA, CDR2 YSYEKL. The CDR3 loop spans 14 amino acids. Trimming took 0 bases from V and 1 from J, leaving 6 bases between them. The sample belongs to a study of T cell responses to AZD1222 COVID-19 vaccine. General study points: Per reports, nearly half of all spike-specific TCRs target regions that are unmutated in variants.

Using immunoSEQ multiplex PCR, the repertoire was profiled, and TCRdb retains in-frame clones only, with some absent. The table lists 150,000 to 200,000 clones, 94% of them singletons. This chain uses TRBV4-1 with TRBJ1-1, with D unclear. The sequences come from peripheral blood, collected on day 0 of AZD1222 vaccination. This TCR was sampled from an adult in good health. The CDR3 nucleotides read TGCGCCAGCAGCCAAGAAGGGCGGAACACTGAAGCTTTCTTT. Encoded protein: CASSQEGRNTEAFF.